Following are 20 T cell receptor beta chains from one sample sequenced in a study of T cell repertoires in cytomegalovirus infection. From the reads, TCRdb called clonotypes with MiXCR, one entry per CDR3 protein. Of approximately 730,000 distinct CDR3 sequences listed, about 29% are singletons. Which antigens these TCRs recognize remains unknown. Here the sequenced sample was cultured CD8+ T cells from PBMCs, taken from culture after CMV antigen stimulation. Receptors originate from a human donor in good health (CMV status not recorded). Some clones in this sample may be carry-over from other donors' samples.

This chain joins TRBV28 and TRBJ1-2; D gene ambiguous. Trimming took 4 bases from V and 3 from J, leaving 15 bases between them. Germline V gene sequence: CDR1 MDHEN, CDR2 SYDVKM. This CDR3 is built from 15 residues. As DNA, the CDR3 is TGTGCCAGCAGTTCAAGCATAATCCGATACTATGGCTACACCTTC. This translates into CASSSSIIRYYGYTF.

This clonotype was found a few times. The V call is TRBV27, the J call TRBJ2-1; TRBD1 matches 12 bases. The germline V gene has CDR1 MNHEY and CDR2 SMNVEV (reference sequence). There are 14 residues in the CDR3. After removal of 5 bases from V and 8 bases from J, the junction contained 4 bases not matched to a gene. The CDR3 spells CASSPGTGGYEQFF. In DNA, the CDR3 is TGTGCCAGCAGTCCCGGGACAGGGGGCTATGAGCAGTTCTTC.

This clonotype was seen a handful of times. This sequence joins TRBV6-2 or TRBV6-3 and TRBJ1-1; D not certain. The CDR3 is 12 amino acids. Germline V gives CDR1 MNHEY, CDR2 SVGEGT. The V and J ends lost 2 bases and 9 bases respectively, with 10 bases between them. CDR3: CASSYRARQAFF. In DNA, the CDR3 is TGTGCCAGCAGTTACCGCGCCCGGCAAGCTTTCTTT.

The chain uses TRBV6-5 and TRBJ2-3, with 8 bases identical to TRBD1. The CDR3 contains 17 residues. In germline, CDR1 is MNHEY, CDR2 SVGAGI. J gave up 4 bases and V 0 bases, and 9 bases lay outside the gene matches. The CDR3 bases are TGTGCCAGCAGTTACTCGTTTCCGGACAGGGCAGCAGATACGCAGTATTTT. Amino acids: CASSYSFPDRAADTQYF.

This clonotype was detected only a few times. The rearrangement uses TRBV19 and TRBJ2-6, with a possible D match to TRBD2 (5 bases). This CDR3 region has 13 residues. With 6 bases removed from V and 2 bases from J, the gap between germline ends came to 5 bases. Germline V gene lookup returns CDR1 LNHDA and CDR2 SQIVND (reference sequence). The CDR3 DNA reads TGTGCCAGTAGGACTACTGGGGCCAACGTCCTGACTTTC. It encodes CASRTTGANVLTF.

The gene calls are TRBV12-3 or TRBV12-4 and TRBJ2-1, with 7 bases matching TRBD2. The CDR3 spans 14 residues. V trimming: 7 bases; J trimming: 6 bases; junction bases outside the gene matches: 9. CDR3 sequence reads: CASTPTSLGNEQFF. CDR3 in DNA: TGTGCCAGCACTCCGACTAGCTTGGGCAATGAGCAGTTCTTC.

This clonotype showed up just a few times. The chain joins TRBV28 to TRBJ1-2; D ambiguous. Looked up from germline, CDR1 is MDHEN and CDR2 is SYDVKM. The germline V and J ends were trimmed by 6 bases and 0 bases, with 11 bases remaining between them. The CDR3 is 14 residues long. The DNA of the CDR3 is TGTGCCAGCAGATGGGAGGAAGCTAACTATGGCTACACCTTC. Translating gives CASRWEEANYGYTF.

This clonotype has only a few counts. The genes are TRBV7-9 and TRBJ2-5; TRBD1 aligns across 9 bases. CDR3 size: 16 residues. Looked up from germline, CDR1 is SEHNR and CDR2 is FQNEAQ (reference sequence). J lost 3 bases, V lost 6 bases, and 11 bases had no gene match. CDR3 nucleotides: TGTGCCAGCAGTGACAGGGGGACGGCTAGGGAAGAGACCCAGTACTTC. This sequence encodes CASSDRGTAREETQYF.

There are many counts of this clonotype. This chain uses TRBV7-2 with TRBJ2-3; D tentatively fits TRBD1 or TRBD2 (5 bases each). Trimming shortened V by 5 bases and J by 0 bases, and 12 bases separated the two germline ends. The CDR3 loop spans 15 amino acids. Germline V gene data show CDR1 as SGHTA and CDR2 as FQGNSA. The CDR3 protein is CASSRGRKSTDTQYF. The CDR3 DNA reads TGTGCCAGCAGCCGGGGACGGAAGAGCACAGATACGCAGTATTTT.

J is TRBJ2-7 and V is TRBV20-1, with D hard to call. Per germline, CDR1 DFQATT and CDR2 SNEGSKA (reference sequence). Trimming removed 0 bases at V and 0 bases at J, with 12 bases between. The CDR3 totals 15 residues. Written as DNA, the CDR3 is TGCAGTGCTAGAGATCGACGAAGGAGCTCCTACGAGCAGTACTTC. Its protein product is CSARDRRRSSYEQYF.

The CDR3 nucleotides are TGTGCCAGCAGCTTAGGAGGGGGACTAGCGGGGGGGCTAGATACGCAGTATTTT. It encodes CASSLGGGLAGGLDTQYF. The chain uses TRBV11-2 and TRBJ2-3; 16 positions agree with TRBD2. There are 18 residues in the CDR3. The germline gives CDR1 SGHAT, CDR2 FQNNGV. V was clipped by 1 base and J by 5 bases; unmatched bases: 6.

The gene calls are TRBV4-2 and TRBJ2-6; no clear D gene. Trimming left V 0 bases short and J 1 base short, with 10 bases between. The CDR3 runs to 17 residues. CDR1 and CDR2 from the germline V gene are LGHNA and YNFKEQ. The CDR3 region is CASSQDPSVSGANVLTF. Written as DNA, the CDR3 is TGTGCCAGCAGCCAAGATCCTTCAGTTTCTGGGGCCAACGTCCTGACTTTC.

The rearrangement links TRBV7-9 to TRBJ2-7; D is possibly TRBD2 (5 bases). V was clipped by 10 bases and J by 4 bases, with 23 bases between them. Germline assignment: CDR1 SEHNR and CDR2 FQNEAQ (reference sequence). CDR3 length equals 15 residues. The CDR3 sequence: CATSGPTTQKYEQYF. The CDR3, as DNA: TGTGCCACCTCTGGGCCGACTACTCAGAAATACGAGCAGTACTTC.

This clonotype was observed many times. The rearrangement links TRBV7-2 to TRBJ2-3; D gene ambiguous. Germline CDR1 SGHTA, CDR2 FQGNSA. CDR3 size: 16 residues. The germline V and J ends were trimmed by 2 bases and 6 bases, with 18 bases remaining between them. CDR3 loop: CASSLRWERYADTQYF. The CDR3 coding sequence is TGTGCCAGCAGCTTAAGATGGGAAAGATATGCTGATACGCAGTATTTT.

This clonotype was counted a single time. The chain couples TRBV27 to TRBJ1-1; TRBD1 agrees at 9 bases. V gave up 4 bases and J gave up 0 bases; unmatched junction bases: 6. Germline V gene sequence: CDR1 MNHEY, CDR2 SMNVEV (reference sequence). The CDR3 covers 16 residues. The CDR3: CASSWTGDLMNTEAFF. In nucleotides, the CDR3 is TGTGCCAGCAGTTGGACAGGGGACCTTATGAACACTGAAGCTTTCTTT.

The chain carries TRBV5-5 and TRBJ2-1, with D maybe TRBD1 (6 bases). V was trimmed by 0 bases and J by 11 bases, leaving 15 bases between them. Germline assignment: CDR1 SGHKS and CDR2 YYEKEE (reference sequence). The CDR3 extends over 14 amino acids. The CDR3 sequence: CASSLDMGTQKQFF. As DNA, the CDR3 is TGTGCCAGCAGCTTGGATATGGGGACACAGAAGCAGTTCTTC.

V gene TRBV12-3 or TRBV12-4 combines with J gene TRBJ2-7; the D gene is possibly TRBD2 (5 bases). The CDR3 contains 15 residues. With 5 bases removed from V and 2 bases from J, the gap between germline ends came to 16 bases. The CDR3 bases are TGTGCCAGCAGTGCCGTAGAGGGAGCTACCTACGAGCAGTACTTC. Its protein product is CASSAVEGATYEQYF.

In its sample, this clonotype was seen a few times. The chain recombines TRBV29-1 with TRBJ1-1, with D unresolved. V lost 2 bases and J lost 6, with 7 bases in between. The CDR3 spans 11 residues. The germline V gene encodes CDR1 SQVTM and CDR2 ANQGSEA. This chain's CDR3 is CSVEKVPEAFF. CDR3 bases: TGCAGCGTTGAAAAGGTCCCTGAAGCTTTCTTT.

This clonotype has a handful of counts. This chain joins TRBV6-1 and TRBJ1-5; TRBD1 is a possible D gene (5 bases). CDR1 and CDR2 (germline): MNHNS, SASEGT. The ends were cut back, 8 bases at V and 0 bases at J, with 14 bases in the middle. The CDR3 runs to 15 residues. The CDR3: CASSPPGPSNQPQHF. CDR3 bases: TGTGCCAGCTCGCCCCCGGGACCTAGCAATCAGCCCCAGCATTTT.

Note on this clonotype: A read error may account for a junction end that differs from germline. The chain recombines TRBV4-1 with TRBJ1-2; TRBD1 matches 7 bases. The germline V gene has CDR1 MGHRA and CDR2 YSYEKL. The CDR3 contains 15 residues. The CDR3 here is CASSQEGTDNDGYTF. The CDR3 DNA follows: TGCGCCAGCAGCCAAGAAGGGACAGATAACGATGGCTACACCTTC.